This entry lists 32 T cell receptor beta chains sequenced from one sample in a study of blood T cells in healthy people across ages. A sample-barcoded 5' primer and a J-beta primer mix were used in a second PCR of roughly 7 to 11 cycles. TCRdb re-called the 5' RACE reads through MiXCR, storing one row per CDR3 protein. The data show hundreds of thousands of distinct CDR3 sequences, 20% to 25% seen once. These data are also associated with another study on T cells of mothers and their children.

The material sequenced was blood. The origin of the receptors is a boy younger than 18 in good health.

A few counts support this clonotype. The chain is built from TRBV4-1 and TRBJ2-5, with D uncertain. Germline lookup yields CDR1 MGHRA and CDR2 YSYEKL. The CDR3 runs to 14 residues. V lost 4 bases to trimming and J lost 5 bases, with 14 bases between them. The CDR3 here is CASSPPARIETQYF. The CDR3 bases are TGCGCCAGCAGCCCACCCGCTAGAATCGAGACCCAGTACTTC.

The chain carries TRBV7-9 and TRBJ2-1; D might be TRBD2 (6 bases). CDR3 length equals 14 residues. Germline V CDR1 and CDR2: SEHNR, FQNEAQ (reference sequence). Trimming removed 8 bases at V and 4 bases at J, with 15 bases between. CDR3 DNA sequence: TGTGCCAGCGGTGGGAGGACGGCTTACAATGAGCAGTTCTTC. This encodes CASGGRTAYNEQFF.

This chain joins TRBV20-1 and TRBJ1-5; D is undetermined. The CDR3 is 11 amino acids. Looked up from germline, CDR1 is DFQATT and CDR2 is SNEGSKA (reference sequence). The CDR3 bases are TGCACTCTTTACCGAAATCAGCCCCAGCATTTT. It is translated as CTLYRNQPQHF.

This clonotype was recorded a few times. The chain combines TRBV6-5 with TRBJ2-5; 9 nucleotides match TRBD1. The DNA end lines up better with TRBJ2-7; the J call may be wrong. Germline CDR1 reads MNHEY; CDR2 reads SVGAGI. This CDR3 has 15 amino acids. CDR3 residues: CASGPGTGISYEQYF. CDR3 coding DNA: TGTGCCAGCGGCCCGGGGACAGGGATCTCCTACGAGCAGTACTTC.

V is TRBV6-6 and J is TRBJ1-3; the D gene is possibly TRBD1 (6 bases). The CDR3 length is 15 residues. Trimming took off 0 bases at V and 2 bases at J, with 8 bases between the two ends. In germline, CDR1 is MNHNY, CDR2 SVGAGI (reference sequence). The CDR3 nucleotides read TGTGCCAGCAGTTACTCGGGGGGCGCTGGAAACACCATATATTTT. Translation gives CASSYSGGAGNTIYF.

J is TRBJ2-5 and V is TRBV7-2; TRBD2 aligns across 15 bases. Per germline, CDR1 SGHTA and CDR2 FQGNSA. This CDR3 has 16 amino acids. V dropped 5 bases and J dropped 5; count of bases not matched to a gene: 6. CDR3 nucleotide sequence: TGTGCCAGCAGCATGGGACTAGCGGGAGGCAGGGAGACCCAGTACTTC. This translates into CASSMGLAGGRETQYF.

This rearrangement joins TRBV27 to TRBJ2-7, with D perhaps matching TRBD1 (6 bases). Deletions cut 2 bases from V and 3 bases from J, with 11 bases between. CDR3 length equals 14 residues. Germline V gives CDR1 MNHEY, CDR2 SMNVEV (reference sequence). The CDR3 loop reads CASSLRGSIYEQYF. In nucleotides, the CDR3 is TGTGCCAGCAGTTTAAGGGGGAGTATCTACGAGCAGTACTTC.

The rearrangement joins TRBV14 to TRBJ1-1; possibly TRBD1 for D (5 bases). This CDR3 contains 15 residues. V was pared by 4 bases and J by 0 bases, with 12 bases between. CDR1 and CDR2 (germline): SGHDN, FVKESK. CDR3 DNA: TGTGCCAGCAGCCCCCCGGAGGGGATGAACACTGAAGCTTTCTTT. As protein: CASSPPEGMNTEAFF.

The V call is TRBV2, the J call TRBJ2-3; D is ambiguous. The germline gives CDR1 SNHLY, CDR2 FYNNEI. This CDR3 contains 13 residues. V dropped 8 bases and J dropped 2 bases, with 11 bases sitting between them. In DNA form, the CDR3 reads TGTGCCAGCCTTCGAGCCCCCACAGATACGCAGTATTTT. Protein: CASLRAPTDTQYF.

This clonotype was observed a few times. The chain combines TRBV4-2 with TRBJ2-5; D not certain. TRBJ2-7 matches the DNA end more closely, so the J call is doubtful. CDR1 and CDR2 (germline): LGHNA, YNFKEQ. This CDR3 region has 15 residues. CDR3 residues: CASSQELQMTYEQYF. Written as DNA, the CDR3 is TGTGCCAGCAGCCAAGAGCTCCAGATGACCTACGAGCAGTACTTC.

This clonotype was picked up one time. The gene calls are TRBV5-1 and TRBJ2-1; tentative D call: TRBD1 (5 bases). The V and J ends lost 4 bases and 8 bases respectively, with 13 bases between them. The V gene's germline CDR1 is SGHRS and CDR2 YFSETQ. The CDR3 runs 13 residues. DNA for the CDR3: TGCGCCAGCAGCATTCTAGGGGTCGATGAGCAGTTCTTC. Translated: CASSILGVDEQFF.

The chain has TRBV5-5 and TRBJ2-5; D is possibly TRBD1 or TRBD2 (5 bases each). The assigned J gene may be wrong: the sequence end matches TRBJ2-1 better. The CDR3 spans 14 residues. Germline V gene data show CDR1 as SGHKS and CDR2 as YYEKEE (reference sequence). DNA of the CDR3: TGTGCCAGCAGCCGGGGACCGGCTAGTAGTGAGCAGTTCTTC. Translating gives CASSRGPASSEQFF.

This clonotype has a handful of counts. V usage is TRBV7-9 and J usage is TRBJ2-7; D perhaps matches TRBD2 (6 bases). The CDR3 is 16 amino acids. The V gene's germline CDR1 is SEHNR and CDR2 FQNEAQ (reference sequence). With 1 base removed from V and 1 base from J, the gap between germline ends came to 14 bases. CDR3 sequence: CASSLEVAESSYEQYF. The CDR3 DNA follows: TGTGCCAGCAGCTTAGAAGTAGCGGAGAGTTCCTACGAGCAGTACTTC.

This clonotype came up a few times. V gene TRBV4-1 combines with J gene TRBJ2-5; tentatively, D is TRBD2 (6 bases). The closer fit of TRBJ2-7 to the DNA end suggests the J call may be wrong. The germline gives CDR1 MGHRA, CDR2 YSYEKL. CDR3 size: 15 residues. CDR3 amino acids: CASSQGPGRTYEQYF. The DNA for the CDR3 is TGCGCCAGCAGCCAAGGTCCAGGGAGGACCTACGAGCAGTACTTC.

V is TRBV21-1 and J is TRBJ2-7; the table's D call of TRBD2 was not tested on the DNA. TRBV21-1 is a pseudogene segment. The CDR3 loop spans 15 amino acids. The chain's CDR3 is CASSKFQASPYEQYF. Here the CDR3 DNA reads TGTGCCAGCAGCAAATTTCAGGCCTCCCCTTACGAGCAGTACTTC.

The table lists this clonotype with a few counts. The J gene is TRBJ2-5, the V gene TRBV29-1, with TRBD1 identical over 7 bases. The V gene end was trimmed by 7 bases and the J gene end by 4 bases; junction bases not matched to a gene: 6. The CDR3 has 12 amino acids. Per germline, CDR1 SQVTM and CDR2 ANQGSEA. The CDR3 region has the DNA TGCAGCGGCCTAGGGGGCCGAGAGACCCAGTACTTC. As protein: CSGLGGRETQYF. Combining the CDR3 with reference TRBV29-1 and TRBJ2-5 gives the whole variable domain SAVISQKPSRDICQRGTSLTIQCQVDSQVTMMFWYRQQPGQSLTLIATANQGSEATYESGFVIDKFPISRPNLTFSTLTVSNMSPEDSSIYLCSGLGGRETQYFGPGTRLLVL.

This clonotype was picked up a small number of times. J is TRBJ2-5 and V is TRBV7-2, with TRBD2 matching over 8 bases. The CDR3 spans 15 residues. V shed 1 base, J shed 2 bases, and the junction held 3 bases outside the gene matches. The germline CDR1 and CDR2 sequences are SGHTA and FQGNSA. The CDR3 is CASSLGSGTQETQYF. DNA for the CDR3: TGTGCCAGCAGCTTAGGTAGCGGGACTCAAGAGACCCAGTACTTC.

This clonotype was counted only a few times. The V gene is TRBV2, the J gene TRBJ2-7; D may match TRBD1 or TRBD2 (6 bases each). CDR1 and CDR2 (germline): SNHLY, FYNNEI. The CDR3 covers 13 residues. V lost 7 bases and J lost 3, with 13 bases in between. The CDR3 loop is CASKEGHIYEQYF. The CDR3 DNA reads TGTGCCAGCAAGGAGGGACACATCTACGAGCAGTACTTC.

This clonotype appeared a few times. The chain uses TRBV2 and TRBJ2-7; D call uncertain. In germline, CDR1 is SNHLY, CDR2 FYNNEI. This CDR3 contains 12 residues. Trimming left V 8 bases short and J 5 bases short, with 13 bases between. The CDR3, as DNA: TGTGCCAGCGGTACGACGGTGGACGAGCAGTACTTC. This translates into CASGTTVDEQYF.

This chain's CDR3 is CASSSGQGVGKLFF. As DNA, the CDR3 is TGTGCCAGCAGCTCCGGGCAGGGGGTGGGAAAACTGTTTTTT. The chain is built from TRBV7-6 and TRBJ1-4, with 7 bases fitting TRBD1. The CDR3 runs 14 residues. Germline V gene lookup returns CDR1 SGHVS and CDR2 FNYEAQ. V gave up 4 bases and J gave up 10 bases; unmatched junction bases: 9.

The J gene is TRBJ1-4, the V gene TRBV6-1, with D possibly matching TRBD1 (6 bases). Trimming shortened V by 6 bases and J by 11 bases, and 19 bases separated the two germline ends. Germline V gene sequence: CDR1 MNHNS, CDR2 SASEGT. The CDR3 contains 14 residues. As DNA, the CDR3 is TGTGCCAGCAGACCCCTAGTGGGACAACGGAAACTGTTTTTT. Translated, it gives CASRPLVGQRKLFF.

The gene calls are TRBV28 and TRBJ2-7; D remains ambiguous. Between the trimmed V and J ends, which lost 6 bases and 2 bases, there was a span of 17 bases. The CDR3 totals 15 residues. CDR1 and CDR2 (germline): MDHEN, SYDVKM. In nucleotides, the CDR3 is TGTGCCAGCAGCTTTCAGACCACAACAGCCTACGAGCAGTACTTC. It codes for CASSFQTTTAYEQYF.

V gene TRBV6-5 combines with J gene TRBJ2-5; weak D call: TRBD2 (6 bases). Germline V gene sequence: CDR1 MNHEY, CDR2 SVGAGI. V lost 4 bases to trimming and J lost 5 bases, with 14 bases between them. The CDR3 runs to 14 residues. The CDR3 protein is CASSSPGVGETQYF. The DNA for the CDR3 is TGTGCCAGCAGTTCCCCGGGGGTTGGGGAGACCCAGTACTTC.

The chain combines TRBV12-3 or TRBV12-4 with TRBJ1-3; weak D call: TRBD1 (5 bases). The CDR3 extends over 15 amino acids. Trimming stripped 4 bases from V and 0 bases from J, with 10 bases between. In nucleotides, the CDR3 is TGTGCCAGCAGTTGGGGGGACCTCTCTGGAAACACCATATATTTT. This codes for CASSWGDLSGNTIYF.

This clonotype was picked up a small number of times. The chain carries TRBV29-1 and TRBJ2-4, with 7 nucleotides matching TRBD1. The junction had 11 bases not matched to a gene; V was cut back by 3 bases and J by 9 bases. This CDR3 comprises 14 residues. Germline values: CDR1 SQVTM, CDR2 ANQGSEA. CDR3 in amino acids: CSVEDDRVVSIQYF. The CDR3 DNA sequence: TGCAGCGTTGAGGATGACAGGGTGGTCAGCATTCAGTACTTC.

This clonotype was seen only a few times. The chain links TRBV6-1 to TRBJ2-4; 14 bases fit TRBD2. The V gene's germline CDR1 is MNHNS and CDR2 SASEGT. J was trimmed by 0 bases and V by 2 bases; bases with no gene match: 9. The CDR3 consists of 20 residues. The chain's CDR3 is CASSEIRGLAGALAKNIQYF. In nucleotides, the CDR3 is TGTGCCAGCAGTGAAATTAGGGGACTAGCGGGGGCTCTAGCCAAAAACATTCAGTACTTC.

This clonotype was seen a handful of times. The CDR3 nucleotides read TGTGCCAGCGGACCATCCGGGCCGTTCTACGAGCAGTACTTC. It encodes CASGPSGPFYEQYF. The chain joins TRBV27 to TRBJ2-7, with D uncertain. The CDR3 extends over 14 amino acids. V shed 8 bases and J shed 3 bases, with 17 bases lying between them. From germline, CDR1 is MNHEY and CDR2 SMNVEV (reference sequence).

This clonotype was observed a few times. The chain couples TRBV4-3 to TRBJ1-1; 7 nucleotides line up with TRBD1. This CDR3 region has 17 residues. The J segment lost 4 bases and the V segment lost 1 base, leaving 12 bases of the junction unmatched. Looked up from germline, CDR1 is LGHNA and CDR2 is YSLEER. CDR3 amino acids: CASSQGTLGQGGTEAFF. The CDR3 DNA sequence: TGCGCCAGCAGCCAAGGGACGTTAGGGCAGGGGGGCACTGAAGCTTTCTTT.

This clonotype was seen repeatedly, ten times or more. CDR3 residues: CSARLAGKETQYF. The CDR3 DNA follows: TGCAGTGCTAGACTAGCGGGAAAAGAGACCCAGTACTTC. The V call is TRBV20-1, the J call TRBJ2-5; 9 positions agree with TRBD2. Germline trimming cut 2 bases from V and 3 bases from J; bases unmatched to any gene: 1. The CDR3 spans 13 residues. Per germline, CDR1 DFQATT and CDR2 SNEGSKA (reference sequence).

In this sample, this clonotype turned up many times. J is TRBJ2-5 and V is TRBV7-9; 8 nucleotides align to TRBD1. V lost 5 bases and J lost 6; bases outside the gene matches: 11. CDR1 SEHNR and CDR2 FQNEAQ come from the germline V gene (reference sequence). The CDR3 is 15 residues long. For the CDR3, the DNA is TGTGCCAGCAGCGCCACGGGACAGGAAGGGAAGACCCAGTACTTC. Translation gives CASSATGQEGKTQYF.

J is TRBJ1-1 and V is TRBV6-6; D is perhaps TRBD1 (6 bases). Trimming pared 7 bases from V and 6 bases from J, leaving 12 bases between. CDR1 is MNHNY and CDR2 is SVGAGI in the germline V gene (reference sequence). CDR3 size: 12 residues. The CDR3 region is CASNQGGAEAFF. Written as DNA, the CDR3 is TGTGCCAGCAACCAAGGGGGGGCTGAAGCTTTCTTT.

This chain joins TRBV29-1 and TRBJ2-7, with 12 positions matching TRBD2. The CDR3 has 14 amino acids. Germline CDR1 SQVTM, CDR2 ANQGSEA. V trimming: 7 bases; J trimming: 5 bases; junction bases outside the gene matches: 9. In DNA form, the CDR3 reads TGCAGCGGGTCGACTAGCGGGAGTGGTAACGAGCAGTACTTC. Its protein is CSGSTSGSGNEQYF.